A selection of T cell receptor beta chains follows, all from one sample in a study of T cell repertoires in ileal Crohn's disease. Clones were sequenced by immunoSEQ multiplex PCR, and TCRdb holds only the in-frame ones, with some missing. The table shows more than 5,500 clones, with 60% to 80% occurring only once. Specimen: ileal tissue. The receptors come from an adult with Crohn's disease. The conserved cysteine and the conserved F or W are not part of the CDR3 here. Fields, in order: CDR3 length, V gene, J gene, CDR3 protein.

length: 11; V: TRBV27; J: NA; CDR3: ASSLGQNYEQY
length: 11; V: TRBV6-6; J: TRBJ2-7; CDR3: ASSSLAGYEQY
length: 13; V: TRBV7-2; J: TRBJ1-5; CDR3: ASRLGQGLNQPQH
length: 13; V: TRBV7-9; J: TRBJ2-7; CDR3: ASSSRDSGSYEQY
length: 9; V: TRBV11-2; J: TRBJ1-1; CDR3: ASSVRYQAF
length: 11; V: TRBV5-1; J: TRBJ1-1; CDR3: ASTLGTNTEAF
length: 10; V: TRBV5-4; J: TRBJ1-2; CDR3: AGGGGDYGYT
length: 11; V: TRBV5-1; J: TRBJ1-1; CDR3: ASSLKDSQEAF
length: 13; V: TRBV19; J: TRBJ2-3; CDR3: ASSIGGQRTDTQY
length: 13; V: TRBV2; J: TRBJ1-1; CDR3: ASSRRGGVNTEAF
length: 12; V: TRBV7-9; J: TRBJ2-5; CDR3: ASSLAGGKETQY
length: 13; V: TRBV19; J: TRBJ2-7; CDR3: ASSARDSSSYEQY
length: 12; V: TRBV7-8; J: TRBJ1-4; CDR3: ASSTGQAGEKLF
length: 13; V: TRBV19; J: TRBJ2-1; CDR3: ASSLDRSSYNEQF
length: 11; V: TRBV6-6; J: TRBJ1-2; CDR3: ASSQEPNYGYT
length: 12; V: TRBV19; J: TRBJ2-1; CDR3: ASQGLAGVNEQF
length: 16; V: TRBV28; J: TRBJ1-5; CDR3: ASSLGTGGAISNQPQH
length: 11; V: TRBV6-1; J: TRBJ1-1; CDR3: ASNREINTEAF
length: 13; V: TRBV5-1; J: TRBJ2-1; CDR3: ASSPPSGRPNEQF
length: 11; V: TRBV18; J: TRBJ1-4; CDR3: ASSPNTAEKLF
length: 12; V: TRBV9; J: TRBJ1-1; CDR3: ASSPGTGGTEAF
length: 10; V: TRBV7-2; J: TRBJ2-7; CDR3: ASSNSSGKQY
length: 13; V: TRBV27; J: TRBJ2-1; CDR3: ASSWGGIAHNEQF
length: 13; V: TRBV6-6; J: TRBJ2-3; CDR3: ASSQTSGSTDTQY
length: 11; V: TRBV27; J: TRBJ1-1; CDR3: ASSLRGDTEAF
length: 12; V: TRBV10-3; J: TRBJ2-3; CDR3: AISERTGRDTQY
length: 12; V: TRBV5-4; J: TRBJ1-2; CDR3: ASSLSGGPYGYT
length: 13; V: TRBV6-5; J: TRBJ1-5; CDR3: ASRQGKYSNQPQH